Listed below are T cell receptor beta chains from one sample, sequenced in a study of T cell changes during pregnancy in multiple sclerosis. The repertoire was sequenced with immunoSEQ multiplex PCR; TCRdb's copy has only in-frame clones and lacks some. The sample has 55,000 to 95,000 clones, just over 90% seen once. Here the sequenced sample was peripheral blood, taken in the second trimester of pregnancy. The receptor set was obtained from a female donor in good health, enrolled as a control in a pregnancy study. The CDR3 runs from the conserved cysteine through the conserved F or W. A D gene is named only where the DNA matches it firmly. Clone size is shown for a subset of rows, as once, few, many or a class of expanded clone.

clone_size: -
d_call: TRBD1
j_call: TRBJ2-2
v_call: TRBV6-5
cdr3_nt: TGTGCCAGCAGCCGGGACAGAGGCACCGGGGAGCTGTTTTTT
cdr3_aa: CASSRDRGTGELFF

clone_size: once
d_call: -
j_call: TRBJ1-4
v_call: TRBV10-3
cdr3_nt: TGTGCCATCAGTGACTCAGGGGCAGTACTGTTTTTT
cdr3_aa: CAISDSGAVLFF

clone_size: -
d_call: TRBD2
j_call: TRBJ2-3
v_call: TRBV4-2
cdr3_nt: TGTGCCAGCAGCCAAGTTCTTAGCGGGGGGGTCACAGATACGCAGTATTTT
cdr3_aa: CASSQVLSGGVTDTQYF

clone_size: -
d_call: -
j_call: TRBJ2-7
v_call: TRBV4-1
cdr3_nt: TGCGCCAGCAGCCGAGAACAGGACCACGAGCAGTACTTC
cdr3_aa: CASSREQDHEQYF

clone_size: -
d_call: -
j_call: TRBJ2-7
v_call: TRBV5-1
cdr3_nt: TGCGCCAGCAGCTTGGGGGACAAACGGGACGAGCAGTACTTC
cdr3_aa: CASSLGDKRDEQYF

clone_size: -
d_call: -
j_call: TRBJ1-4
v_call: TRBV7-9
cdr3_nt: TGTGCCAGCTCAGGACGAGCGGGAGCAACTAATGAAAAACTGTTTTTT
cdr3_aa: CASSGRAGATNEKLFF

clone_size: -
d_call: -
j_call: TRBJ1-2
v_call: TRBV28
cdr3_nt: TGTGCCAGCAGACGGGGGGGTTATGGCTACACCTTC
cdr3_aa: CASRRGGYGYTF

clone_size: once
d_call: -
j_call: TRBJ1-5
v_call: TRBV7-6
cdr3_nt: TGTGCCAGCAGCCGCAGGGACAATCAGCCCCAGCATTTT
cdr3_aa: CASSRRDNQPQHF

clone_size: -
d_call: TRBD1
j_call: TRBJ1-1
v_call: TRBV5-4
cdr3_nt: TGTGCCAGCAGCCCGGGACAGGACAACACTGAAGCTTTCTTT
cdr3_aa: CASSPGQDNTEAFF

clone_size: -
d_call: -
j_call: TRBJ2-7
v_call: TRBV6-1
cdr3_nt: TGTGCCAGCAGTGCCCTCAGGGTACCCTACGAGCAGTACTTC
cdr3_aa: CASSALRVPYEQYF

clone_size: -
d_call: -
j_call: TRBJ2-7
v_call: TRBV27
cdr3_nt: TGTGCCAGCAGTTCCGGACCAACGAGGACACCCAAGCAGTACTTC
cdr3_aa: CASSSGPTRTPKQYF

clone_size: -
d_call: -
j_call: TRBJ1-3
v_call: TRBV2
cdr3_nt: TGTGCCAGTAGTGGGAGAGACCTTGGAAACACCATATATTTT
cdr3_aa: CASSGRDLGNTIYF

clone_size: -
d_call: -
j_call: TRBJ1-4
v_call: TRBV13
cdr3_nt: TGTGCCAGCATCCCCGAAGGAGGGGCAGGGCCACCCGCAACTAATGAAAAACTGTTTTTT
cdr3_aa: CASIPEGGAGPPATNEKLFF